The 17 T cell receptor beta chains below all came from one sample that was sequenced in a study of T-cell memory formation after mild COVID-19. TCRdb reprocessed the 5' RACE reads via MiXCR and lists one record per CDR3 protein. There are 350,000 to 450,000 distinct CDR3 sequences in the sample; around an eighth occur only once, and roughly 22% lies in the top ten. Sample: PBMCs or a T cell subset sorted from them (not recorded which). These receptors all stem from a man aged 18 to 35 who had mild COVID-19 (a few samples of this study predate the infection). Cell type and time point are not known.

This clonotype was picked up a small number of times. V is TRBV19 and J is TRBJ1-5; perhaps TRBD1 as D (5 bases). V lost 2 bases and J 12 bases, leaving 17 bases between the germline ends. The CDR3 loop spans 14 amino acids. CDR1 is LNHDA and CDR2 is SQIVND in the germline V gene (reference sequence). CDR3 DNA: TGTGCCAGTAGTATAACGGGTGGGGCAGGGAACCAGCATTTT. Translated, it gives CASSITGGAGNQHF.

This clonotype was counted only a few times. CDR3 in amino acids: CASSMTGTNSYQYF. The CDR3 bases are TGTGCCAGCAGCATGACCGGGACAAACAGTTATCAGTACTTC. The rearrangement links TRBV7-8 to TRBJ2-4, with D possibly being TRBD1 (6 bases). Per the germline V gene, CDR1 is SGHVS and CDR2 is FQNEAQ. Trimming took off 5 bases at V and 12 bases at J, with 20 bases between the two ends. The CDR3 runs 14 residues.

Only one count was recorded for this clonotype. The rearrangement uses TRBV12-3 or TRBV12-4 and TRBJ2-2; D remains ambiguous. With 6 bases removed from V and 7 bases from J, the gap between germline ends came to 24 bases. The CDR3 contains 17 residues. The DNA for the CDR3 is TGTGCCAGCAGCCCCGACCGGGCCGTCAGTGATGGCGGGGAGCTGTTTTTT. Translation gives CASSPDRAVSDGGELFF.

This chain links TRBV3-1 with TRBJ2-1; D is possibly TRBD2 (5 bases). CDR3 size: 15 residues. V lost 2 bases and J lost 3, with 11 bases in between. CDR1 is LGHDT, CDR2 YNNKEL, per germline (reference sequence). CDR3 nucleotides: TGTGCCAGCAGCCAACGTCCAGGACTCTACAATGAGCAGTTCTTC. It encodes CASSQRPGLYNEQFF.

This clonotype was seen a handful of times. V and J are TRBV7-3 and TRBJ2-3, with D maybe TRBD2 (6 bases). Germline V gives CDR1 SGHTA, CDR2 FQGTGA. There are 12 residues in the CDR3. The V end lost 4 bases, the J end lost 8 bases, and 10 bases lay between the germline ends. CDR3: CASSSRRGTQYF. The CDR3 DNA is TGTGCCAGCAGCTCCCGGAGGGGTACGCAGTATTTT.

This clonotype turned up a few times. CDR3 DNA: TGCGCCAGCAGCCAAGAGCGGGATGGAGCAGAGACCCAGTACTTC. Protein sequence: CASSQERDGAETQYF. The chain links TRBV4-3 to TRBJ2-5; tentative D call: TRBD2 (6 bases). With 0 bases removed from V and 4 bases from J, the gap between germline ends came to 12 bases. Germline V gene lookup returns CDR1 LGHNA and CDR2 YSLEER. The CDR3 is made up of 15 amino acids.

This clonotype was counted a few times. V usage is TRBV10-3 and J usage is TRBJ2-4, with a tentative D call TRBD1 (5 bases). V lost 6 bases and J 8 bases, leaving 14 bases between the germline ends. This CDR3 contains 13 residues. Per germline, CDR1 ENHRY and CDR2 SYGVKD. Here the CDR3 reads CAIRRGMFDIQYF. In nucleotides, the CDR3 is TGTGCCATCAGAAGGGGTATGTTTGACATTCAGTACTTC.

This clonotype appeared many times. The rearrangement links TRBV6-6 to TRBJ2-7; no firm D call. This CDR3 has 13 amino acids. V lost 6 bases and J lost 5, with 14 bases in between. CDR1 is MNHNY, CDR2 SVGAGI, per germline (reference sequence). The CDR3 loop reads CASSPQRKDEQYF. The DNA for the CDR3 is TGTGCCAGCAGCCCACAGAGAAAGGACGAGCAGTACTTC.

The chain recombines TRBV5-1 with TRBJ2-7; TRBD1 or TRBD2 may be the D gene (6 bases each). This CDR3 region has 12 residues. Trimming took 7 bases from V and 3 from J, leaving 11 bases between them. Germline-derived CDR1 and CDR2 are SGHRS and YFSETQ. Here the CDR3 reads CASRAGHYEQYF. In DNA, the CDR3 is TGCGCCAGCCGCGCGGGACACTACGAGCAGTACTTC.

This clonotype was seen ten or more times. The rearrangement uses TRBV7-6 and TRBJ2-3; 8 bases map to TRBD2. CDR1 SGHVS and CDR2 FNYEAQ come from the germline V gene. V trimming: 5 bases; J trimming: 4 bases; junction bases outside the gene matches: 8. The CDR3 consists of 15 residues. The CDR3 region is CASSRTSSQPDTQYF. Written as DNA, the CDR3 is TGTGCCAGCAGCCGGACTAGCAGTCAACCAGATACGCAGTATTTT.

In its sample, this clonotype was seen a few times. This chain connects TRBV6-5 to TRBJ2-2; no clear D gene. The CDR3 has 16 amino acids. V was trimmed by 0 bases and J by 4 bases, leaving 12 bases between them. Per the germline V gene, CDR1 is MNHEY and CDR2 is SVGAGI. CDR3 nucleotides: TGTGCCAGCAGTTACTCCCCAGGCGGTGGCACCGGGGAGCTGTTTTTT. Residues: CASSYSPGGGTGELFF.

The V gene is TRBV20-1, the J gene TRBJ2-7; 13 bases match TRBD2. The CDR3 extends over 14 amino acids. Germline V gene lookup returns CDR1 DFQATT and CDR2 SNEGSKA (reference sequence). V lost 6 bases and J lost 1; bases outside the gene matches: 3. The CDR3 DNA reads as TGCAGTGCCACGGGACTAGCGGGATCCTACGAGCAGTACGTC. As protein: CSATGLAGSYEQYV.

In this sample, this clonotype turned up many times. This chain uses TRBV7-2 with TRBJ2-1; a weak D match, TRBD1 (6 bases). Germline CDR1 is SGHTA and CDR2 is FQGNSA. CDR3 length equals 13 residues. V lost 4 bases, J lost 7 bases, and 11 bases lay in between. The chain's CDR3 is CASSSTQGNEQFF. The CDR3 DNA reads TGTGCCAGCAGCTCCACTCAGGGGAATGAGCAGTTCTTC.

The CDR3 DNA sequence: TGTGCCAGCAGCCTTGGCGGAGATTTATACAATGAGCAGTTCTTC. It specifies CASSLGGDLYNEQFF. V usage is TRBV5-4 and J usage is TRBJ2-1; D unclear. The V and J ends lost 4 bases and 4 bases respectively, with 15 bases between them. Germline values: CDR1 SGHNT, CDR2 YYREEE (reference sequence). The CDR3 has 15 residues.

The chain recombines TRBV20-1 with TRBJ1-6; D possibly corresponds to TRBD1 (5 bases). This CDR3 is built from 14 residues. In germline, CDR1 is DFQATT, CDR2 SNEGSKA (reference sequence). Trimming left V 6 bases short and J 2 bases short, with 11 bases between. This chain's CDR3 is CSASGRAYNSPLHF. The DNA of the CDR3 is TGCAGTGCCTCGGGACGCGCCTATAATTCACCCCTCCACTTT.

The chain recombines TRBV6-5 with TRBJ2-2, with D uncertain. CDR1 is MNHEY, CDR2 SVGAGI, per germline. V dropped 2 bases and J dropped 3 bases, with 4 bases sitting between them. CDR3 length: 13 residues. Here the CDR3 reads CASSYVYTGELFF. In nucleotides, the CDR3 is TGTGCCAGCAGTTACGTGTACACCGGGGAGCTGTTTTTT.

V is TRBV7-9 and J is TRBJ1-4; D not certain. V lost 3 bases to trimming and J lost 4 bases, with 6 bases between them. Germline V gene sequence: CDR1 SEHNR, CDR2 FQNEAQ (reference sequence). The CDR3 extends over 13 amino acids. CDR3 bases: TGTGCCAGCAGCTTGGACGTTAATGAAAAACTGTTTTTT. This translates into CASSLDVNEKLFF. Together with reference TRBV7-9 and TRBJ1-4, the CDR3 gives the full variable domain: DTGVSQNPRHKITKRGQNVTFRCDPISEHNRLYWYRQTLGQGPEFLTYFQNEAQLEKSRLLSDRFSAERPKGSFSTLEIQRTEQGDSAMYLCASSLDVNEKLFFGSGTQLSVL.